Listed here are 24 T cell receptor beta chains from one sample, sequenced in a study of cytomegalovirus exposure and HLA in healthy donors. Use of 60 Vbeta and 13 Jbeta primers characterized the PCR. The data were produced by immunoSEQ multiplex PCR, yet TCRdb's version contains in-frame clones alone and is incomplete. The sample has approximately 83,000 clones, 80% seen once; the top ten hold approximately 2%. The sample taken for sequencing was PBMCs. Receptors were obtained from a man aged 18 to 30 in good health and CMV-seronegative.

This sequence joins TRBV10-3 and TRBJ1-5; 9 bases are a match to TRBD1. Trimming took 2 bases from V and 7 from J; bases not matched to a gene: 6. Germline CDR1 reads ENHRY; CDR2 reads SYGVKD. The CDR3 contains 15 residues. In DNA form, the CDR3 reads TGTGCCATCAGTGAGAGGACAGGGGCTGGACAGCCCCAGCATTTT. Its translation is CAISERTGAGQPQHF.

The chain links TRBV25-1 to TRBJ2-7; 10 bases line up with TRBD1. This CDR3 contains 16 residues. The J segment lost 2 bases and the V segment lost 1 base, leaving 5 bases of the junction unmatched. Germline values: CDR1 MGHDK, CDR2 SYGVNS. For the CDR3, the DNA is TGTGCCAGCAGTGAATTGGGGACAGGGGTTACCTACGAGCAGTACTTC. It encodes CASSELGTGVTYEQYF.

The chain is built from TRBV6-6 and TRBJ2-5; D possibly corresponds to TRBD2 (6 bases). The V end was cut by 9 bases, the J end by 5 bases, with 16 bases between. This CDR3 has 13 amino acids. CDR1 and CDR2 from the germline V gene are MNHNY and SVGAGI (reference sequence). CDR3 sequence: CASHLGSRETQYF. CDR3 nucleotides: TGTGCCAGTCATCTCGGGAGTCGGGAGACCCAGTACTTC.

V usage is TRBV27 and J usage is TRBJ2-2, with 10 bases fitting TRBD1. The CDR3 length is 18 residues. Trimming removed 0 bases from V and 5 bases from J; junction bases left unmatched: 9. Germline-derived CDR1 and CDR2 are MNHEY and SMNVEV (reference sequence). The CDR3 DNA follows: TGTGCCAGCAGTTTATCGGGACAGGGGCGGGTCGGGACCGGGGAGCTGTTTTTT. Encoded protein: CASSLSGQGRVGTGELFF.

The J gene is TRBJ1-1, the V gene TRBV11-2, with unresolved D. V lost 8 bases and J lost 3, with 10 bases in between. CDR1 and CDR2 (germline): SGHAT, FQNNGV. The CDR3 runs to 12 residues. In DNA, the CDR3 is TGTGCCAGCCGGGAAAGGGACACTGAAGCTTTCTTT. Amino acid sequence: CASRERDTEAFF.

This clone has a handful of counts. This sequence joins TRBV5-4 and TRBJ2-3; D is ambiguous. This CDR3 is 14 amino acids long. The V and J ends lost 1 base and 4 bases respectively, with 10 bases between them. The germline V gene encodes CDR1 SGHNT and CDR2 YYREEE (reference sequence). In nucleotides, the CDR3 is TGTGCCAGCAGCTTGCCTGGAGTAGCAGATACGCAGTATTTT. Translated: CASSLPGVADTQYF.

Worth noting for this clone: A junction end diverges from the germline sequence, so it may reflect a read error. The rearrangement links TRBV5-1 to TRBJ1-4; D is unresolved. The CDR3 extends over 14 amino acids. Germline CDR1 SGHRS, CDR2 YFSETQ. CDR3 DNA sequence: TGCGCCAGCAGCTCTGACACGTCTAAAGAAAAACTGTTTTTT. Translating it yields CASSSDTSKEKLFF. The full variable domain, in which reference TRBV5-1 and TRBJ1-4 provide the parts outside the CDR3, is KAGVTQTPRYLIKTRGQQVTLSCSPISGHRSVSWYQQTPGQGLQFLFEYFSETQRNKGNFPGRFSGRQFSNSRSEMNVSTLELGDSALYLCASSSDTSKEKLFFGSGTQLSVL.

The J gene is TRBJ1-2, the V gene TRBV11-2; TRBD1 agrees at 9 bases. Per germline, CDR1 SGHAT and CDR2 FQNNGV. J was trimmed by 4 bases and V by 0 bases; bases with no gene match: 15. This CDR3 is 19 amino acids long. CDR3 DNA sequence: TGTGCCAGCAGCTTAGATCGAAGGCGGGAACAGGGGGCGCCCTATGGCTACACCTTC. Translating gives CASSLDRRREQGAPYGYTF.

The count of this clone is one. The V and J genes are TRBV18 and TRBJ2-2; 8 bases agree with TRBD1. CDR3 length: 17 amino acids. Germline lookup yields CDR1 KGHSH and CDR2 LQKENI. The V and J ends lost 4 bases and 5 bases, in that order; junction bases with no gene match: 12. This chain's CDR3 is CASSLQPGTGTTGELFF. The CDR3 region has the DNA TGTGCCAGCTCACTACAACCGGGGACAGGTACTACCGGGGAGCTGTTTTTT.

This rearrangement joins TRBV29-1 to TRBJ1-1; weak D call: TRBD1 (6 bases). CDR1 and CDR2 (germline): SQVTM, ANQGSEA. This CDR3 comprises 13 residues. Trimming stripped 5 bases from V and 4 bases from J, with 14 bases between. CDR3 residues: CSVPGHWSTEAFF. CDR3 DNA: TGCAGCGTTCCGGGACACTGGTCCACTGAAGCTTTCTTT.

The chain joins TRBV10-1 to TRBJ2-2; TRBD2 matches 7 bases. The CDR3 loop spans 13 amino acids. Germline V CDR1 and CDR2: WNHNN, SYGVQD (reference sequence). With V trimmed by 4 bases and J by 6 bases, 2 bases remained unmatched. This CDR3 is CASSGAGAGELFF. CDR3 in DNA: TGCGCCAGCAGTGGGGCGGGGGCCGGGGAGCTGTTTTTT.

This clone occurred a few times. This CDR3 is also generated by other DNA sequences in the sample. The rearrangement joins TRBV7-2 to TRBJ1-1; D is perhaps TRBD1 (5 bases). Germline V CDR1 and CDR2: SGHTA, FQGNSA. The V end lost 4 bases, the J end lost 7 bases, and 19 bases lay between the germline ends. The CDR3 has 15 residues. CDR3 sequence: CASSSRGGQIGEAFF. The CDR3 DNA is TGTGCCAGCAGCTCTAGGGGAGGGCAGATTGGTGAAGCTTTCTTT.

This chain connects TRBV5-1 to TRBJ1-2, with TRBD1 matching over 7 bases. This CDR3 has 15 amino acids. The V and J ends lost 4 bases and 8 bases, in that order; junction bases with no gene match: 14. CDR1 is SGHRS and CDR2 is YFSETQ in the germline V gene. CDR3 sequence: CASSRRTGASVGYTF. CDR3 DNA: TGCGCCAGCAGCAGAAGAACAGGGGCCAGCGTAGGCTACACCTTC.

The rearrangement joins TRBV6-5 to TRBJ2-5; TRBD2 agrees at 8 bases. Losses at the gene ends were 6 bases for V and 1 base for J; bases not matched to a gene: 7. Germline V gene sequence: CDR1 MNHEY, CDR2 SVGAGI. The CDR3 is made up of 15 amino acids. In DNA, the CDR3 is TGTGCCAGCAGCCCTCGGGGGGGCCGCCAAGAGACCCAGTACTTC. Protein product: CASSPRGGRQETQYF.

J is TRBJ2-3 and V is TRBV7-8, with a possible D match to TRBD2 (6 bases). Trimming removed 1 base at V and 1 base at J, with 12 bases between. The CDR3 extends over 16 amino acids. Germline CDR1 reads SGHVS; CDR2 reads FQNEAQ. The CDR3 region has the DNA TGTGCCAGCAGCTTAGGACGGGGACTCGGCACAGATACGCAGTATTTT. Amino acid sequence: CASSLGRGLGTDTQYF.

V gene TRBV19 combines with J gene TRBJ1-1; 9 positions agree with TRBD1. The CDR3 runs 14 residues. The germline CDR1 and CDR2 sequences are LNHDA and SQIVND (reference sequence). V trimming: 4 bases; J trimming: 1 base; junction bases outside the gene matches: 1. Here the CDR3 reads CASSTGQGNTEAFF. In DNA form, the CDR3 reads TGTGCCAGTAGTACGGGACAGGGGAACACTGAAGCTTTCTTT.

This clone came up once. No DNA is shown, since the ends of the CDR3 on it are uncertain; the CDR3 is the one TCRdb lists. This chain joins TRBV19 and TRBJ2-5; the table's TRBD2 call for D was not verified on the DNA. Germline V gives CDR1 LNHDA, CDR2 SQIVND (reference sequence). The CDR3 has 14 amino acids, counting both end residues. This CDR3 is CASEGTAARDVQYF.

V and J are TRBV5-1 and TRBJ1-1; the D gene is possibly TRBD1 (6 bases). This CDR3 spans 17 amino acids. V gave up 4 bases and J gave up 1 base, with 20 bases separating them. Germline values: CDR1 SGHRS, CDR2 YFSETQ. CDR3 sequence reads: CASSQETGTLKNTEAFF. CDR3 nucleotide sequence: TGCGCCAGCAGCCAAGAAACCGGGACACTAAAGAACACTGAAGCTTTCTTT.

The rearrangement uses TRBV15 and TRBJ1-2, with D possibly matching TRBD1 (5 bases). Trimming removed 0 bases at V and 8 bases at J, with 13 bases between. Germline lookup yields CDR1 LNHNV and CDR2 YYDKDF (reference sequence). This CDR3 comprises 14 residues. CDR3 nucleotide sequence: TGTGCCACCAGCAGAGATCGGCGGGACGAGGGCTACACCTTC. Amino acids: CATSRDRRDEGYTF. Supplemented by reference TRBV15 and TRBJ1-2, the full variable domain reads DAMVIQNPRYQVTQFGKPVTLSCSQTLNHNVMYWYQQKSSQAPKLLFHYYDKDFNNEADTPDNFQSRRPNTSFCFLDIRSPGLGDTAMYLCATSRDRRDEGYTFGSGTRLTVV.

The chain links TRBV2 to TRBJ2-5; 9 nucleotides agree with TRBD1. CDR3 length: 12 residues. J was trimmed by 5 bases and V by 9 bases; bases with no gene match: 4. Germline loops: CDR1 SNHLY, CDR2 FYNNEI. The CDR3, as DNA: TGTGCCAGGGGACAGGGTCGGGAGACCCAGTACTTC. It encodes CARGQGRETQYF.

The gene calls are TRBV19 and TRBJ1-6; D is perhaps TRBD1 (6 bases). The CDR3 loop spans 15 amino acids. Germline lookup yields CDR1 LNHDA and CDR2 SQIVND (reference sequence). The V end was cut by 4 bases, the J end by 6 bases, with 13 bases between. In DNA, the CDR3 is TGTGCCAGTAGTACCAGGGGCTCGACTAATTCACCCCTCCACTTT. Amino acids: CASSTRGSTNSPLHF.

V is TRBV6-6 and J is TRBJ1-2, with TRBD1 identical over 7 bases. Germline V lookup: CDR1 MNHNY, CDR2 SVGAGI (reference sequence). V gave up 2 bases and J gave up 7 bases; unmatched junction bases: 1. CDR3 length equals 12 residues. In nucleotides, the CDR3 is TGTGCCAGCAGTTACACAGGGGCTGGCTACACCTTC. Its protein is CASSYTGAGYTF.

The CDR3 bases are TGTGCCAGCAGCTGGGGCGGGACGGTCTCCTACAATGAGCAGTTCTTC. This gives the protein CASSWGGTVSYNEQFF. The rearrangement links TRBV5-8 to TRBJ2-1, with D possibly matching TRBD2 (6 bases). Looked up from germline, CDR1 is SGHTS and CDR2 is YDEGEE. V lost 3 bases, J lost 0 bases, and 13 bases lay in between. CDR3 size: 16 residues. The full variable domain, completed using reference TRBV5-8 and TRBJ2-1, is EAGVTQSPTHLIKTRGQQATLRCSPISGHTSVYWYQQALGLGLQFLLWYDEGEERNRGNFPPRFSGRQFPNYSSELNVNALELEDSALYLCASSWGGTVSYNEQFFGPGTRLTVL.

The CDR3 is CASSHHKTGGRADTQYF. In nucleotides, the CDR3 is TGTGCCAGCAGCCATCATAAAACGGGGGGGCGAGCAGATACGCAGTATTTT. The genes are TRBV14 and TRBJ2-3; 8 bases are a match to TRBD2. This CDR3 comprises 17 residues. With 3 bases clipped from V and 4 bases from J, the junction kept 12 bases outside the gene matches. In germline, CDR1 is SGHDN, CDR2 FVKESK.